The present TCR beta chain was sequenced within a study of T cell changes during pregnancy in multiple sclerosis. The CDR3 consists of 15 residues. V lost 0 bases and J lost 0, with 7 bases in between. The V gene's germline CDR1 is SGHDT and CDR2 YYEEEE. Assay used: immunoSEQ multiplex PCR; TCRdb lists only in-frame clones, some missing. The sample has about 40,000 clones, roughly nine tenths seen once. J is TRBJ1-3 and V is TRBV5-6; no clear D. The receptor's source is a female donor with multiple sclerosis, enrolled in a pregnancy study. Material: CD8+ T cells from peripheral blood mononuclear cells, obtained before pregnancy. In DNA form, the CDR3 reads TGTGCCAGCAGCTTGGACGGGGTCTCTGGAAACACCATATATTTT. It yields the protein CASSLDGVSGNTIYF.